This passage covers 21 T cell receptor beta chains from one sample sequenced in a study of T cell responses to AZD1222 COVID-19 vaccine. This table comes from immunoSEQ multiplex PCR, and its TCRdb copy is limited to in-frame clones, with some not included. Of 100,000 to 150,000 clones listed, 85% to 90% were seen once; the top ten hold about 4.1%. This sample comprised peripheral blood, obtained on day 0 of AZD1222 vaccination. These receptors originate from an adult in good health.

This chain joins TRBV12-5 and TRBJ2-7; weak D call: TRBD2 (6 bases). The V gene lost 0 bases and the J gene lost 2 bases, with 11 bases spanning the gap. Germline V gene sequence: CDR1 LGHNT, CDR2 FRNRAP. The CDR3 loop spans 15 amino acids. The CDR3 nucleotides read TGTGCTAGTGGTTTGGTACGTAGCGGAACCTACGAGCAGTACTTC. Translated, it gives CASGLVRSGTYEQYF. Full variable domain (outside the CDR3, taken from reference TRBV12-5 and TRBJ2-7): DARVTQTPRHKVTEMGQEVTMRCQPILGHNTVFWYRQTMMQGLELLAYFRNRAPLDDSGMPKDRFSAEMPDATLATLKIQPSEPRDSAVYFCASGLVRSGTYEQYFGPGTRLTVT.

This clone was seen more than once but under ten times. The chain couples TRBV28 to TRBJ2-5; TRBD2 aligns across 15 bases. The CDR3 loop spans 19 amino acids. V dropped 5 bases and J dropped 2; count of bases not matched to a gene: 12. Germline V gene sequence: CDR1 MDHEN, CDR2 SYDVKM. The CDR3: CASSPWTSGGAVMQETQYF. CDR3 DNA: TGTGCCAGCAGTCCTTGGACTAGCGGGGGGGCCGTTATGCAAGAGACCCAGTACTTC.

The rearrangement links TRBV3-1 (or the pseudogene TRBV3-2) to TRBJ1-6, with D unclear. Germline V gene lookup returns CDR1 LGHDT and CDR2 YNNKEL (reference sequence). V lost 4 bases and J lost 0, with 13 bases in between. CDR3 length: 17 residues. The CDR3 is CASSPTGESSYNSPLHF. The CDR3 DNA reads TGTGCCAGCAGCCCGACCGGGGAGAGCTCCTATAATTCACCCCTCCACTTT.

This clone was observed a few times. The chain links TRBV5-1 to TRBJ1-2, with D tentatively TRBD1 (5 bases). The CDR3 loop spans 12 amino acids. The germline V gene has CDR1 SGHRS and CDR2 YFSETQ. V lost 7 bases and J 4 bases, leaving 11 bases between the germline ends. CDR3 amino acids: CASQGSSYGYTF. CDR3 sequence (DNA): TGCGCCAGCCAGGGCAGCTCCTATGGCTACACCTTC.

The J gene is TRBJ1-1, the V gene TRBV6-5; 8 nucleotides agree with TRBD1. Germline V gene sequence: CDR1 MNHEY, CDR2 SVGAGI. The CDR3 totals 13 residues. The J segment lost 7 bases and the V segment lost 5 bases, leaving 6 bases of the junction unmatched. CDR3 sequence (DNA): TGTGCCAGCAGTCCCGACAGGGGACGTGAAGCTTTCTTT. Amino acid sequence: CASSPDRGREAFF.

J is TRBJ1-5 and V is TRBV21-1; TRBD1 reflects the table's D call only, with no check against the DNA. TRBV21-1 is a pseudogene locus. There are 15 residues in the CDR3. The CDR3 sequence: CASSKSTGPNQPQHF. CDR3 DNA: TGTGCCAGCAGCAAATCAACAGGCCCCAATCAGCCCCAGCATTTT.

V usage is TRBV3-1 (or the pseudogene TRBV3-2) and J usage is TRBJ2-7, with 8 bases that match TRBD2. The CDR3 consists of 13 residues. The germline V gene has CDR1 LGHDT and CDR2 YNNKEL (reference sequence). J lost 6 bases, V lost 0 bases, and 1 base had no gene match. The DNA for the CDR3 is TGTGCCAGCAGCCAAGACCGGGGGGGCGAGCAGTACTTC. This gives the protein CASSQDRGGEQYF.

This chain joins TRBV28 and TRBJ1-2; D unclear. The V end was cut by 5 bases, the J end by 3 bases, with 22 bases between. Germline lookup yields CDR1 MDHEN and CDR2 SYDVKM. This CDR3 is built from 17 residues. CDR3 in DNA: TGTGCCAGCAGTCAGCTCCGGCCCGATTCGTCCTACTATGGCTACACCTTC. This codes for CASSQLRPDSSYYGYTF.

The V and J genes are TRBV9 and TRBJ1-2; D is unclear. Germline lookup yields CDR1 SGDLS and CDR2 YYNGEE. V lost 3 bases and J lost 10, with 16 bases in between. This CDR3 has 13 residues. The CDR3 is CASSAVGGSDYTF. In DNA, the CDR3 is TGTGCCAGCAGCGCCGTAGGCGGGAGTGACTACACCTTC.

V is TRBV6-5 and J is TRBJ2-1, with D perhaps being TRBD1 or TRBD2 (5 bases each). The V end was cut by 7 bases, the J end by 7 bases, with 17 bases between. Germline CDR1 reads MNHEY; CDR2 reads SVGAGI. The CDR3 runs to 14 residues. CDR3 region: CASTNVRGGNEQFF. Here the CDR3 DNA reads TGTGCCAGCACGAACGTAAGGGGCGGGAATGAGCAGTTCTTC.

V and J are TRBV2 and TRBJ2-1; D may be TRBD1 (5 bases). From germline, CDR1 is SNHLY and CDR2 FYNNEI. The V end lost 8 bases, the J end lost 1 base, and 12 bases lay between the germline ends. This CDR3 has 14 residues. The CDR3 loop is CASLAQDSYNEQFF. The CDR3 bases are TGTGCCAGCCTGGCACAGGATTCCTACAATGAGCAGTTCTTC.

The rearrangement links TRBV5-1 to TRBJ2-1; either TRBD1 or TRBD2 may supply D (5 bases each). CDR3 length: 14 residues. With 6 bases removed from V and 6 bases from J, the gap between germline ends came to 16 bases. The germline V gene encodes CDR1 SGHRS and CDR2 YFSETQ. CDR3 in amino acids: CASTSVSGGNEQFF. CDR3 in DNA: TGCGCCAGCACCTCGGTGAGTGGGGGCAATGAGCAGTTCTTC.

This rearrangement joins TRBV6-5 to TRBJ1-3, with D possibly being TRBD1 (6 bases). The V end lost 6 bases, the J end lost 2 bases, and 11 bases lay between the germline ends. Per germline, CDR1 MNHEY and CDR2 SVGAGI. CDR3 size: 14 residues. The CDR3 DNA is TGTGCCAGCAGGCGAGGGGGGGCTGGAAACACCATATATTTT. This gives the protein CASRRGGAGNTIYF.

V usage is TRBV19 and J usage is TRBJ2-7, with D perhaps assigned TRBD1 or TRBD2 (5 bases each). The CDR3 extends over 13 amino acids. The germline gives CDR1 LNHDA, CDR2 SQIVND (reference sequence). V was shortened by 1 base and J by 4 bases, with 8 bases between the two germline ends. CDR3 in amino acids: CASSIGGIYEQYF. CDR3 nucleotide sequence: TGTGCCAGTAGTATAGGGGGGATTTACGAGCAGTACTTC.

In DNA form, the CDR3 reads TGTGCCAGCAGTTTTCTCCCCACAGGGGAAAGCAATCAGCCCCAGCATTTT. As protein: CASSFLPTGESNQPQHF. V usage is TRBV27 and J usage is TRBJ1-5, with 7 bases aligning to TRBD1. The CDR3 loop spans 17 amino acids. J was trimmed by 1 base and V by 3 bases; bases with no gene match: 9. Germline assignment: CDR1 MNHEY and CDR2 SMNVEV (reference sequence).

This clone appeared once. CDR3 protein: CASSLAAWTDQPQHF. CDR3 sequence (DNA): TGTGCCAGCAGCTTGGCTGCTTGGACGGATCAGCCCCAGCATTTT. This sequence joins TRBV5-8 and TRBJ1-5, with D unresolved. CDR1 is SGHTS and CDR2 is YDEGEE in the germline V gene. With 0 bases removed from V and 5 bases from J, the gap between germline ends came to 12 bases. This CDR3 has 15 residues.

This clone was seen just once. Other nucleotide sequences from this sample produce the same CDR3. The rearrangement links TRBV10-3 to TRBJ2-2; D possibly corresponds to TRBD2 (6 bases). From germline, CDR1 is ENHRY and CDR2 SYGVKD. The CDR3 contains 14 residues. Between the trimmed V and J ends, which lost 6 bases and 0 bases, there was a span of 8 bases. CDR3 sequence reads: CAISRDSNTGELFF. The CDR3 DNA follows: TGTGCCATCAGCAGGGACTCGAACACCGGGGAGCTGTTTTTT.

This rearrangement joins TRBV9 to TRBJ2-5, with 7 bases identical to TRBD1. The CDR3 sequence is 14 residues long. The J segment lost 5 bases and the V segment lost 4 bases, leaving 8 bases of the junction unmatched. Germline loops: CDR1 SGDLS, CDR2 YYNGEE. The DNA of the CDR3 is TGTGCCAGCAGCCCACAGGGGTTCGGGGAGACCCAGTACTTC. Protein: CASSPQGFGETQYF.

The rearrangement uses TRBV4-2 and TRBJ1-2; D unclear. In germline, CDR1 is LGHNA, CDR2 YNFKEQ. The CDR3 sequence is 15 residues long. Trimming left V 0 bases short and J 5 bases short, with 13 bases between. The CDR3 loop reads CASSQEARGYYGYTF. Written as DNA, the CDR3 is TGTGCCAGCAGCCAAGAAGCCCGAGGTTATTATGGCTACACCTTC.

The CDR3 is CASSLDRGELFF. In DNA, the CDR3 is TGCGCCAGCAGCTTGGATCGGGGGGAGCTGTTTTTT. This chain links TRBV5-1 with TRBJ2-2, with D hard to call. The CDR3 consists of 12 residues. Germline V gene lookup returns CDR1 SGHRS and CDR2 YFSETQ. Trimming took 0 bases from V and 8 from J, leaving 5 bases between them.

V and J are TRBV4-1 and TRBJ1-3; D may be TRBD1 (6 bases). Between the trimmed V and J ends, which lost 2 bases and 2 bases, there was a span of 10 bases. This CDR3 region has 15 residues. Germline CDR1 reads MGHRA; CDR2 reads YSYEKL. In nucleotides, the CDR3 is TGCGCCAGCAGCCAATTCAGGGGCCCTGGAAACACCATATATTTT. Its protein product is CASSQFRGPGNTIYF.